This passage covers 10 T cell receptor beta chains from one sample sequenced in a study of T cell changes during pregnancy in multiple sclerosis. The data were produced by immunoSEQ multiplex PCR, yet TCRdb's version contains in-frame clones alone and is incomplete. The top ten clones hold approximately 0.73% of a sample with approximately 41,000 clones, around nine tenths of them seen once. Sequenced material: CD4+ T cells from peripheral blood mononuclear cells, taken in the first trimester of pregnancy. Receptors were obtained from a female donor with multiple sclerosis, enrolled in a pregnancy study.

The chain recombines TRBV11-2 with TRBJ2-1; 8 positions match TRBD2. Trimming removed 3 bases from V and 7 bases from J; junction bases left unmatched: 5. The CDR3 spans 14 residues. Germline V CDR1 and CDR2: SGHAT, FQNNGV. The DNA of the CDR3 is TGTGCCAGCAGCTTCATAGCGGGATTGAATGAGCAGTTCTTC. This sequence encodes CASSFIAGLNEQFF.

V and J are TRBV5-1 and TRBJ2-1; tentatively, D is TRBD2 (5 bases). Germline V gene data show CDR1 as SGHRS and CDR2 as YFSETQ. This CDR3 is built from 17 residues. Trimming cost V 0 bases and J 7 bases, with 20 bases left between them. The CDR3, as DNA: TGCGCCAGCAGCTTGGGCGGCGGTTTGGGAGAATCAAATGAGCAGTTCTTC. Encoded protein: CASSLGGGLGESNEQFF.

The chain combines TRBV5-1 with TRBJ1-1; 7 nucleotides match TRBD1. V was clipped by 4 bases and J by 3 bases; unmatched bases: 12. In germline, CDR1 is SGHRS, CDR2 YFSETQ. The CDR3 length is 16 residues. CDR3 nucleotide sequence: TGCGCCAGCAGCCTCTACCCCCGACAGGGTTACACTGAAGCTTTCTTT. It encodes CASSLYPRQGYTEAFF.

This clone appeared once. The chain combines TRBV7-9 with TRBJ2-3; 11 nucleotides agree with TRBD2. CDR1 and CDR2 (germline): SEHNR, FQNEAQ (reference sequence). This CDR3 comprises 17 residues. V lost 2 bases, J lost 2 bases, and 6 bases stayed unmatched. CDR3 in DNA: TGTGCCAGCAGCTTACATTTAGCGGGAGGGCCCACAGATACGCAGTATTTT. Amino acid sequence: CASSLHLAGGPTDTQYF.

The gene calls are TRBV2 and TRBJ1-2, with TRBD1 identical over 7 bases. Germline-derived CDR1 and CDR2 are SNHLY and FYNNEI. With 4 bases clipped from V and 4 bases from J, the junction kept 6 bases outside the gene matches. The CDR3 is made up of 14 amino acids. CDR3 coding DNA: TGTGCCAGCAGTGGATCGACAGGGACCTATGGCTACACCTTC. It codes for CASSGSTGTYGYTF.

The chain uses TRBV5-1 and TRBJ2-1; D is perhaps TRBD2 (6 bases). Germline CDR1 reads SGHRS; CDR2 reads YFSETQ. The CDR3 has 16 amino acids. Trimming removed 0 bases from V and 4 bases from J, with 14 bases in between. The CDR3 loop reads CASSLVSGRGYNEQFF. In DNA, the CDR3 is TGCGCCAGCAGCTTGGTAAGCGGGCGGGGATACAATGAGCAGTTCTTC.

The rearrangement joins TRBV4-1 to TRBJ2-1, with D perhaps matching TRBD2 (5 bases). The CDR3 sequence is 18 residues long. The ends were cut back, 0 bases at V and 0 bases at J, with 15 bases in the middle. Germline V gene lookup returns CDR1 MGHRA and CDR2 YSYEKL. CDR3 sequence: CASSQETQAVSSYNEQFF. For the CDR3, the DNA is TGCGCCAGCAGCCAAGAAACTCAAGCGGTTAGCTCCTACAATGAGCAGTTCTTC.

This chain uses TRBV28 with TRBJ1-2; D not certain. The germline gives CDR1 MDHEN, CDR2 SYDVKM. Trimming pared 7 bases from V and 4 bases from J, leaving 16 bases between. This CDR3 spans 14 amino acids. The CDR3: CASNREEGGYGYTF. CDR3 DNA sequence: TGTGCCAGCAACCGGGAGGAGGGAGGCTATGGCTACACCTTC.

V gene TRBV11-2 combines with J gene TRBJ2-3, with 8 bases fitting TRBD2. Trimming cost V 5 bases and J 0 bases; bases outside gene matches: 4. This CDR3 region has 15 residues. Germline V gives CDR1 SGHAT, CDR2 FQNNGV. CDR3 residues: CASSISGISTDTQYF. The CDR3 DNA sequence: TGTGCCAGCAGCATTAGCGGGATCAGCACAGATACGCAGTATTTT.

The J gene is TRBJ2-1, the V gene TRBV9; TRBD2 matches at 10 bases. The ends lost 4 bases at V and 5 bases at J; junction bases unmatched: 9. Germline V gene sequence: CDR1 SGDLS, CDR2 YYNGEE. This CDR3 spans 16 amino acids. This CDR3 reads CASSPRTSGGHNEQFF. Here the CDR3 DNA reads TGTGCCAGCAGCCCACGGACTAGCGGAGGGCACAATGAGCAGTTCTTC.